The 31 T cell receptor beta chains given below trace back to one sample, sequenced in a study of response to subunit inactivated influenza vaccine. One entry per CDR3 protein, called by TCRdb with MiXCR from the RT-PCR reads. This repertoire shows about 310,000 distinct CDR3 sequences, roughly 20% found once; its top ten account for around a tenth. The material was PBMCs from blood, obtained approximately 22 months after vaccination. The receptors were sampled from a man between 50 and 69 years old who received an inactivated influenza vaccine.

The V gene is TRBV20-1, the J gene TRBJ2-5; perhaps D is TRBD1 or TRBD2 (6 bases each). CDR1 and CDR2 (germline): DFQATT, SNEGSKA (reference sequence). V was cut by 3 bases and J by 5 bases, with 16 bases left in between. CDR3 length: 14 residues. DNA for the CDR3: TGCAGTGCTAGGGGGGGCCCACTTCTTGAGACCCAGTACTTC. Residues: CSARGGPLLETQYF.

This clonotype showed up many times. This sequence joins TRBV5-1 and TRBJ1-6; 9 nucleotides align to TRBD1. Germline-derived CDR1 and CDR2 are SGHRS and YFSETQ. The CDR3 is 15 amino acids. V lost 1 base and J lost 5; bases outside the gene matches: 1. In nucleotides, the CDR3 is TGCGCCAGCAGCTTGACAGGGGGCCATAATTCACCCCTCCACTTT. This codes for CASSLTGGHNSPLHF.

This clonotype has only a few counts. The chain joins TRBV20-1 to TRBJ2-4; D may be TRBD2 (5 bases). Germline lookup yields CDR1 DFQATT and CDR2 SNEGSKA (reference sequence). The V end lost 0 bases, the J end lost 1 base, and 16 bases lay between the germline ends. The CDR3 totals 17 residues. CDR3 bases: TGCAGTGCTAGAGATATAAGAGGGAGCATGGCCAAAAACATTCAGTACTTC. Its translation is CSARDIRGSMAKNIQYF.

This clonotype was recorded a few times. The J gene is TRBJ1-1, the V gene TRBV29-1, with no clear D. Per germline, CDR1 SQVTM and CDR2 ANQGSEA. V lost 6 bases to trimming and J lost 5 bases, with 16 bases between them. This CDR3 has 13 residues. CDR3 in DNA: TGCAGCGTCGAGCCTGGGCGGCGGACTGAAGCTTTCTTT. This sequence encodes CSVEPGRRTEAFF.

The table lists this clonotype with a few counts. The rearrangement links TRBV7-2 to TRBJ2-2; D perhaps matches TRBD1 (6 bases). The V gene lost 2 bases and the J gene lost 4 bases, with 11 bases spanning the gap. The V gene's germline CDR1 is SGHTA and CDR2 FQGNSA. The CDR3 is made up of 15 amino acids. DNA for the CDR3: TGTGCCAGCAGCTTATTGGGACAAACCACCGGGGAGCTGTTTTTT. It yields the protein CASSLLGQTTGELFF.

The chain has TRBV14 and TRBJ2-7; D is unresolved. The length of the CDR3 is 15 residues. V was pared by 0 bases and J by 0 bases, with 9 bases between. Germline V gene lookup returns CDR1 SGHDN and CDR2 FVKESK. CDR3 nucleotides: TGTGCCAGCAGCCAAGATGCAGGCTTCTCCTACGAGCAGTACTTC. Protein: CASSQDAGFSYEQYF.

Comments on this clonotype: Germline is not matched at one junction end, which may reflect a read error. V and J are TRBV7-7 and TRBJ2-5, with 7 nucleotides matching TRBD1. This CDR3 is 15 amino acids long. Germline CDR1 SSHAT, CDR2 FNYEAQ (reference sequence). The CDR3 region is CASSLRGTEQETQYF. The CDR3 coding sequence is TGTGCTAGCAGCTTAAGAGGGACAGAGCAAGAGACCCAGTACTTC.

This clonotype was observed a handful of times. The chain has TRBV12-3 or TRBV12-4 and TRBJ1-6, with 8 bases identical to TRBD1. J gave up 9 bases and V 6 bases, and 13 bases lay outside the gene matches. The CDR3 runs 16 residues. This CDR3 reads CASSLTGGVASSPLHF. CDR3 nucleotide sequence: TGTGCCAGCAGCCTAACAGGGGGTGTCGCCAGTTCACCCCTCCACTTT.

CDR3 amino acids: CASSPRDRRNTEAFF. In DNA form, the CDR3 reads TGTGCCAGCAGCCCTAGGGACCGGAGGAACACTGAAGCTTTCTTT. The V call is TRBV7-9, the J call TRBJ1-1; perhaps TRBD1 as D (5 bases). Per germline, CDR1 SEHNR and CDR2 FQNEAQ (reference sequence). The CDR3 loop spans 15 amino acids. V lost 5 bases, J lost 1 base, and 14 bases lay in between.

The rearrangement joins TRBV6-1 to TRBJ1-2; no definite D call. Trimming shortened V by 6 bases and J by 2 bases, and 10 bases separated the two germline ends. The CDR3 loop spans 13 amino acids. Per the germline V gene, CDR1 is MNHNS and CDR2 is SASEGT. For the CDR3, the DNA is TGTGCCAGCAGGACGGTGGGGAACTATGGCTACACCTTC. This sequence encodes CASRTVGNYGYTF.

The V and J genes are TRBV28 and TRBJ2-5; 9 nucleotides align to TRBD1. Germline trimming cut 4 bases from V and 4 bases from J; bases unmatched to any gene: 4. The CDR3 has 14 amino acids. CDR1 and CDR2 from the germline V gene are MDHEN and SYDVKM. The CDR3 loop reads CASSSTGGGETQYF. The CDR3 nucleotides are TGTGCCAGCAGTTCCACAGGGGGCGGAGAGACCCAGTACTTC.

The rearrangement joins TRBV6-5 to TRBJ2-1; 8 bases are a match to TRBD2. Germline trimming cut 0 bases from V and 8 bases from J; bases unmatched to any gene: 15. The CDR3 extends over 18 amino acids. Germline CDR1 reads MNHEY; CDR2 reads SVGAGI. CDR3 bases: TGTGCCAGCAGTTACTCCAGTTCATCGGGAGGGCTTAACTATGAGCAGTTCTTC. As protein: CASSYSSSSGGLNYEQFF.

The chain combines TRBV15 with TRBJ2-5; no clear D gene. Germline V gene lookup returns CDR1 LNHNV and CDR2 YYDKDF (reference sequence). The CDR3 loop spans 14 amino acids. The V end was cut by 5 bases, the J end by 5 bases, with 15 bases between. CDR3 sequence: CATSPRLTSETQYF. DNA for the CDR3: TGTGCCACCAGCCCAAGGCTAACTTCGGAGACCCAGTACTTC.

In this sample, this clonotype turned up a few times. The rearrangement links TRBV7-9 to TRBJ1-1; D ambiguous. V was trimmed by 4 bases and J by 3 bases, leaving 6 bases between them. Germline V gene sequence: CDR1 SEHNR, CDR2 FQNEAQ (reference sequence). This CDR3 has 12 amino acids. CDR3: CASSSTYTEAFF. The CDR3 DNA reads TGTGCCAGCAGCTCAACATACACTGAAGCTTTCTTT.

This clonotype was found a few times. The J gene is TRBJ1-1, the V gene TRBV4-1; 10 nucleotides align to TRBD1. Germline assignment: CDR1 MGHRA and CDR2 YSYEKL. With V trimmed by 4 bases and J by 5 bases, 4 bases remained unmatched. The CDR3 is 14 residues long. The CDR3 loop reads CASSRDRGWTEAFF. Here the CDR3 DNA reads TGCGCCAGCAGCCGGGACAGGGGATGGACTGAAGCTTTCTTT.

The chain recombines TRBV4-3 with TRBJ1-1; D is ambiguous. This CDR3 spans 13 amino acids. Germline V gene sequence: CDR1 LGHNA, CDR2 YSLEER. Trimming took off 4 bases at V and 1 base at J, with 7 bases between the two ends. This chain's CDR3 is CASSPHGNTEAFF. CDR3 nucleotide sequence: TGCGCCAGCAGCCCCCATGGGAACACTGAAGCTTTCTTT.

The rearrangement uses TRBV6-5 and TRBJ1-2; 8 bases map to TRBD1. This CDR3 region has 17 residues. V shed 3 bases, J shed 3 bases, and the junction held 12 bases outside the gene matches. Germline V gene data show CDR1 as MNHEY and CDR2 as SVGAGI. CDR3 DNA: TGTGCCAGCAGTTATAAGGCAGGGGGCAATCCGGACTATGGCTACACCTTC. Its protein product is CASSYKAGGNPDYGYTF.

The chain couples TRBV5-1 to TRBJ2-5; D is ambiguous. The CDR3 is 14 amino acids. V was clipped by 1 base and J by 2 bases, with 9 bases between them. The V gene's germline CDR1 is SGHRS and CDR2 YFSETQ. The CDR3 nucleotides are TGCGCCAGCAGCTTGAAGGGATCGCAAGAGACCCAGTACTTC. This translates into CASSLKGSQETQYF. The complete variable domain, with remaining parts taken from reference TRBV5-1 and TRBJ2-5, reads KAGVTQTPRYLIKTRGQQVTLSCSPISGHRSVSWYQQTPGQGLQFLFEYFSETQRNKGNFPGRFSGRQFSNSRSEMNVSTLELGDSALYLCASSLKGSQETQYFGPGTRLLVL.

This chain joins TRBV6-1 and TRBJ2-1; perhaps D is TRBD1 or TRBD2 (5 bases each). V lost 6 bases to trimming and J lost 5 bases, with 20 bases between them. This CDR3 spans 16 amino acids. The germline V gene has CDR1 MNHNS and CDR2 SASEGT. Here the CDR3 reads CASSPLRLGVDNEQFF. CDR3 DNA sequence: TGTGCCAGCAGCCCCCTCCGATTGGGGGTCGACAATGAGCAGTTCTTC.

The genes are TRBV6-1 and TRBJ1-5; D gene unclear. Germline CDR1 and CDR2: MNHNS and SASEGT. V was pared by 6 bases and J by 3 bases, with 9 bases between. The length of the CDR3 is 13 residues. CDR3 sequence reads: CASRSRDNQPQHF. CDR3 nucleotides: TGTGCCAGCAGGTCTAGGGACAATCAGCCCCAGCATTTT.

The chain has TRBV5-1 and TRBJ1-2; D is ambiguous. The germline gives CDR1 SGHRS, CDR2 YFSETQ. The CDR3 sequence is 13 residues long. Trimming left V 4 bases short and J 4 bases short, with 11 bases between. The CDR3 loop is CASSPADGYGYTF. CDR3 in DNA: TGCGCCAGCAGCCCGGCGGACGGCTATGGCTACACCTTC.

This clonotype was counted many times. In DNA, the CDR3 is TGCGCCAGCAGCCCCTCAACTAATGAAAAACTGTTTTTT. Its protein product is CASSPSTNEKLFF. The chain has TRBV5-1 and TRBJ1-4; D remains ambiguous. The V end was cut by 4 bases, the J end by 0 bases, with 4 bases between. Germline lookup yields CDR1 SGHRS and CDR2 YFSETQ. The CDR3 has 13 residues. The entire variable domain, with the rest obtained from reference TRBV5-1 and TRBJ1-4, is as follows: KAGVTQTPRYLIKTRGQQVTLSCSPISGHRSVSWYQQTPGQGLQFLFEYFSETQRNKGNFPGRFSGRQFSNSRSEMNVSTLELGDSALYLCASSPSTNEKLFFGSGTQLSVL.

This clonotype was seen only a few times. The chain recombines TRBV5-6 with TRBJ2-5; D remains unclear. The CDR3 covers 15 residues. Germline V gene sequence: CDR1 SGHDT, CDR2 YYEEEE. Trimming removed 1 base from V and 5 bases from J, with 15 bases in between. The CDR3 sequence: CASSLLVRNLETQYF. The CDR3 DNA reads as TGTGCCAGCAGCTTGCTGGTCCGTAACCTGGAGACCCAGTACTTC.

The chain combines TRBV12-3 or TRBV12-4 with TRBJ1-4, with D uncertain. Trimming took off 3 bases at V and 4 bases at J, with 12 bases between the two ends. This CDR3 has 15 amino acids. The CDR3 coding sequence is TGTGCCAGCAGTTTCCTATGGACTGGTAATGAAAAACTGTTTTTT. This translates into CASSFLWTGNEKLFF.

The rearrangement joins TRBV20-1 to TRBJ1-1; maybe TRBD1 (5 bases). The CDR3 contains 14 residues. Germline-derived CDR1 and CDR2 are DFQATT and SNEGSKA (reference sequence). V lost 0 bases and J lost 3, with 11 bases in between. Here the CDR3 reads CSARDWARDTEAFF. CDR3 coding DNA: TGCAGTGCTAGAGATTGGGCCAGGGACACTGAAGCTTTCTTT.

V gene TRBV6-2 or TRBV6-3 combines with J gene TRBJ2-2, with D hard to call. Germline values: CDR1 MNHEY, CDR2 SVGEGT. With 1 base removed from V and 1 base from J, the gap between germline ends came to 7 bases. The CDR3 length is 15 residues. In nucleotides, the CDR3 is TGTGCCAGCAGTTACTTTCCAGAGAACACCGGGGAGCTGTTTTTT. Its translation: CASSYFPENTGELFF.

As to this clonotype: The junction shows a germline mismatch at one end, possibly a read error. The chain joins TRBV23-1 to TRBJ1-5; D is undetermined. TRBV23-1 belongs to the ORF category, with a function that is uncertain. This CDR3 has 15 amino acids. The CDR3, as DNA: TGCGCCAGCAGCCATTTTTTGATACGCAATCAGCCCCAGCAATTT. The encoded protein is CASSHFLIRNQPQQF.

This clonotype has at least ten counts. V gene TRBV29-1 combines with J gene TRBJ1-5, with D unclear. The V end was cut by 5 bases, the J end by 0 bases, with 8 bases between. The CDR3 extends over 13 amino acids. Per the germline V gene, CDR1 is SQVTM and CDR2 is ANQGSEA. The DNA of the CDR3 is TGCAGCGTTTCTTACGGTAGCAATCAGCCCCAGCATTTT. Protein sequence: CSVSYGSNQPQHF.

The gene calls are TRBV5-6 and TRBJ2-5; D is unresolved. Per germline, CDR1 SGHDT and CDR2 YYEEEE. V gave up 4 bases and J gave up 5 bases, with 15 bases separating them. CDR3 length: 14 residues. The CDR3 DNA reads as TGTGCCAGCAGCCGGGTCGCCCTGGGTGAGACCCAGTACTTC. This codes for CASSRVALGETQYF.

The rearrangement joins TRBV4-3 to TRBJ2-2, with 7 nucleotides matching TRBD1. CDR1 and CDR2 from the germline V gene are LGHNA and YSLEER. V was clipped by 2 bases and J by 3 bases; unmatched bases: 12. The CDR3 is 18 residues long. The CDR3 nucleotides are TGCGCCAGCAGCCAACCGAACCTAGGGGGCGCAGACACCGGGGAGCTGTTTTTT. It yields the protein CASSQPNLGGADTGELFF.

In its sample, this clonotype was seen a few times. The chain couples TRBV5-1 to TRBJ2-1, with TRBD2 identical over 7 bases. The CDR3 runs 15 residues. V gave up 3 bases and J gave up 3 bases; unmatched junction bases: 6. Germline CDR1 reads SGHRS; CDR2 reads YFSETQ. CDR3: CASSSTSSGYNEQFF. CDR3 DNA sequence: TGCGCCAGCAGCTCGACTAGCTCGGGCTACAATGAGCAGTTCTTC.